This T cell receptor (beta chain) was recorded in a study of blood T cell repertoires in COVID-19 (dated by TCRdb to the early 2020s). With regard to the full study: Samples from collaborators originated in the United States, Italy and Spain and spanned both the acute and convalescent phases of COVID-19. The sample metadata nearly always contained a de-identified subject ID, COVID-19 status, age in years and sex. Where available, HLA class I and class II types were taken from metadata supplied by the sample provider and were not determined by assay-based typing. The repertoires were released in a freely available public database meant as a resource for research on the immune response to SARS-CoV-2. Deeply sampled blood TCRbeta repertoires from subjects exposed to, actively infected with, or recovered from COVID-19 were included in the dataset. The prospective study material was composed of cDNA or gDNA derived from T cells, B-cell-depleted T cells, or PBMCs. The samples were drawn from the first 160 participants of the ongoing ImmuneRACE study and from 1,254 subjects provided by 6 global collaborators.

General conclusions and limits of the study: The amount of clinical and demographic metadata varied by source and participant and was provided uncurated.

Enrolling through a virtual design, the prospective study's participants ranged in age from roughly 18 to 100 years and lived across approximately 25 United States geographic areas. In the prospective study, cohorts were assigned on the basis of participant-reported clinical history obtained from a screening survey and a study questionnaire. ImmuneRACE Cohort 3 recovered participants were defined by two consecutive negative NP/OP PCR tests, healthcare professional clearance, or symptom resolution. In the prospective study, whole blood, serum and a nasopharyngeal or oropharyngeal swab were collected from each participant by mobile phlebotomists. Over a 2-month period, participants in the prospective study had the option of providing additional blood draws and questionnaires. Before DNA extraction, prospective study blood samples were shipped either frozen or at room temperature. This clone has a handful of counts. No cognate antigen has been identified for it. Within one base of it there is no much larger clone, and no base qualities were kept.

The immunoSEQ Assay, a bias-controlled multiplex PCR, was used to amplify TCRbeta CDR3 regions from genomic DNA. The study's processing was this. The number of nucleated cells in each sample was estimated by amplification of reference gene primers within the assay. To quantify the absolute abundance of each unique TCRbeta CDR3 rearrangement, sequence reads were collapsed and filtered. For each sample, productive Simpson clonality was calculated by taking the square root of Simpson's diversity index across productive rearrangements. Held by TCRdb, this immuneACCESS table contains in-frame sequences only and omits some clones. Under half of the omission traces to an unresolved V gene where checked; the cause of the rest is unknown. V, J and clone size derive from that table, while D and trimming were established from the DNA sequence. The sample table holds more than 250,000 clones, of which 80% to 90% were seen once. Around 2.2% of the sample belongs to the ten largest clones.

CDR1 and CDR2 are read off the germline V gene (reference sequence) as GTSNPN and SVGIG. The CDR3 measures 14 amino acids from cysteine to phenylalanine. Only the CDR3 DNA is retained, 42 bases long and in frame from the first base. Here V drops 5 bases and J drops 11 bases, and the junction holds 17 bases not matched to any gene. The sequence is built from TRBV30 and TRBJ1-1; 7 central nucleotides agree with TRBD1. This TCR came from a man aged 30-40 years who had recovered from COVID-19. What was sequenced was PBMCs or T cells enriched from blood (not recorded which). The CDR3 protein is CAWSVQGRFGLAFF. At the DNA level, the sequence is TGTGCCTGGTCGGTACAGGGGAGGTTTGGGTTGGCTTTCTTT.